These T cell receptor beta chains were read from a single sample in a study of CXCR3-negative and CXCR3-positive naive CD8 T cells. One entry per CDR3 protein, without DNA, is what TCRdb gives after re-calling the 5' RACE reads. Seen in this sample are under 85,000 distinct CDR3 sequences; the ten most common clones hold 0.55% to 0.8%. Sequencing was carried out using naive CXCR3+ CD8+ T cells from blood. The source of these receptors is a human donor in good health. Some clones in this sample may be carry-over from other donors' samples. Both conserved end residues are part of each CDR3. Not all rows give a size; the values are once, few, many and, for expanded clones, a class.

clone size: .
V gene: TRBV5-4
J gene: TRBJ2-1
CDR3 protein: CASSFDGYNEQFF

clone size: .
V gene: TRBV29-1
J gene: TRBJ2-1
CDR3 protein: CSVDGGGLYNEQFF

clone size: .
V gene: TRBV4-2
J gene: TRBJ1-1
CDR3 protein: CASSQGAVWNTEAFF

clone size: .
V gene: TRBV12-3/TRBV12-4
J gene: TRBJ1-2
CDR3 protein: CASKYDANPYYGYTF

clone size: .
V gene: TRBV7-6
J gene: TRBJ2-3
CDR3 protein: CASSLSVRGLTDTQYF

clone size: .
V gene: TRBV9
J gene: TRBJ1-4
CDR3 protein: CASSEAGLTYEKLFF

clone size: .
V gene: TRBV7-3
J gene: TRBJ2-1
CDR3 protein: CASSLIGGTNEQSF

clone size: .
V gene: TRBV4-3
J gene: TRBJ2-7
CDR3 protein: CASSQDSSGGYEQYF

clone size: .
V gene: TRBV18
J gene: TRBJ2-7
CDR3 protein: CASSITAFYEQYF

clone size: .
V gene: TRBV7-3
J gene: TRBJ1-6
CDR3 protein: CASSLKGGGYNSPLHF

clone size: .
V gene: TRBV21-1
J gene: TRBJ2-2
CDR3 protein: CASSKGNREVTNTGELFF

clone size: .
V gene: TRBV28
J gene: TRBJ2-7
CDR3 protein: CASSPTFPGRYEQYF

clone size: .
V gene: TRBV6-1
J gene: TRBJ2-7
CDR3 protein: CASSNTPVYEQYF

clone size: .
V gene: TRBV29-1
J gene: TRBJ2-7
CDR3 protein: CSVATGGYEQYF

clone size: .
V gene: TRBV10-3
J gene: TRBJ2-1
CDR3 protein: CAISVESGGTYNEQFF

clone size: .
V gene: TRBV20-1
J gene: TRBJ2-1
CDR3 protein: CSARDSEGPNYNEQFF

clone size: .
V gene: TRBV23-1
J gene: TRBJ2-1
CDR3 protein: CASSQSPRQDHEQFF

clone size: .
V gene: TRBV28
J gene: TRBJ1-1
CDR3 protein: CASSGRVEAFF

clone size: .
V gene: TRBV6-5
J gene: TRBJ2-7
CDR3 protein: CASSWGPGESSYEQYF

clone size: .
V gene: TRBV7-9
J gene: TRBJ2-1
CDR3 protein: CASSQSASYNEQFF

clone size: .
V gene: TRBV7-2
J gene: TRBJ1-4
CDR3 protein: CASSSKHLNLDEKLFF

clone size: .
V gene: TRBV7-2
J gene: TRBJ2-5
CDR3 protein: CASSFLGGEETQYF

clone size: .
V gene: TRBV29-1
J gene: TRBJ2-5
CDR3 protein: CSVEEGPFQETQYF

clone size: .
V gene: TRBV21-1
J gene: TRBJ2-3
CDR3 protein: CASQLLWRSPSTDTQYF

clone size: .
V gene: TRBV18
J gene: TRBJ2-7
CDR3 protein: CASGGQAAYEQYF

clone size: .
V gene: TRBV4-1
J gene: TRBJ2-3
CDR3 protein: CASSRRLGGETDTQYF

clone size: .
V gene: TRBV11-3
J gene: TRBJ2-3
CDR3 protein: CASRPLAGESTDTQYF

clone size: .
V gene: TRBV5-1
J gene: TRBJ2-1
CDR3 protein: CASRTDGGNEQFF

clone size: medium-sized
V gene: TRBV10-3
J gene: TRBJ2-1
CDR3 protein: CAFRLAGRNEQFF

clone size: .
V gene: TRBV12-5
J gene: TRBJ1-5
CDR3 protein: CASGFVENQPQHF

clone size: .
V gene: TRBV30
J gene: TRBJ2-7
CDR3 protein: CAWSVGHGRYEQYF

clone size: .
V gene: TRBV29-1
J gene: TRBJ2-1
CDR3 protein: CSVGSGGNEQFF

clone size: .
V gene: TRBV15
J gene: TRBJ2-2
CDR3 protein: CATSRPITGELFF

clone size: .
V gene: TRBV6-6
J gene: TRBJ2-3
CDR3 protein: CASSYQGLAETDTQYF

clone size: .
V gene: TRBV28
J gene: TRBJ2-2
CDR3 protein: CASSIRARNGELFF

clone size: .
V gene: TRBV14
J gene: TRBJ2-7
CDR3 protein: CASSQDAGQFSYEQYF

clone size: .
V gene: TRBV5-5
J gene: TRBJ2-7
CDR3 protein: CASSSGGYEQYF

clone size: .
V gene: TRBV6-5
J gene: TRBJ2-6
CDR3 protein: CASSYSMGAGANVLTF

clone size: .
V gene: TRBV7-2
J gene: TRBJ2-2
CDR3 protein: CASRLAGGITGELFF

clone size: .
V gene: TRBV24-1
J gene: TRBJ2-1
CDR3 protein: CATRGTLGDEQFF

clone size: .
V gene: TRBV15
J gene: TRBJ2-7
CDR3 protein: CATSRGHTNSYEQYF

clone size: .
V gene: TRBV7-9
J gene: TRBJ2-3
CDR3 protein: CASSPQRTSGNTQYF

clone size: .
V gene: TRBV12-3/TRBV12-4
J gene: TRBJ2-1
CDR3 protein: CASSNRDASSYNEQFF

clone size: .
V gene: TRBV23-1
J gene: TRBJ2-7
CDR3 protein: CASIQGLDNSYEQYF

clone size: .
V gene: TRBV7-9
J gene: TRBJ2-7
CDR3 protein: CASSPGLAHEQYF